This T cell receptor (beta chain) comes out of a study of control samples from healthy donors and cancer patients. V lost 3 bases, J lost 5 bases, and 7 bases lay in between. From germline, CDR1 is WNHNN and CDR2 SYGVQD (reference sequence). The CDR3 length is 12 residues. Profiling relied on immunoSEQ multiplex PCR, and the TCRdb table lists in-frame clones only, not all of them. The table shows 90,000 to 100,000 clones, with approximately 88% occurring only once. The V and J genes are TRBV10-1 and TRBJ1-2; tentative D call: TRBD1 (5 bases). The sequenced sample was PBMCs. This sequence was found in a man in his sixties or seventies with lung cancer. The CDR3 is CASSEGTYGYTF. CDR3 DNA: TGCGCCAGCAGTGAAGGGACGTATGGCTACACCTTC.